The 31 T cell receptor beta chains in this list originate from one sample, sequenced in a study of response to subunit inactivated influenza vaccine (dated by TCRdb to the late 2010s). Library preparation was by RT-PCR. TCRdb names Illumina HiSeq 2500 as the instrument used. The public reads were reanalyzed by TCRdb: fastp trimming at Q25, MiXCR alignment, in-frame beta chains only. CDR3 protein sequences are deduplicated, and each keeps its most common genes and DNA. For this sample the table gives around 530,000 distinct CDR3 sequences, of which 10% to 15% were detected only once. The ten largest clones take up 10% to 13% of the sample. Sequencing used PBMCs from blood, obtained on the day of vaccination. The receptors shown here come from a man in his forties or fifties who received an inactivated influenza vaccine. Donor details come from another sample of the same person, matched by shared clones.

The sample holds a few counts of this clonotype. J is TRBJ2-1 and V is TRBV5-1, with 9 bases lining up with TRBD2. The CDR3 spans 13 residues. Germline V gene sequence: CDR1 SGHRS, CDR2 YFSETQ. CDR3 nucleotides: TGCGCTAGCGGTGCGGGAGGGCCGAATGAGCAGTTCTTC. The encoded protein is CASGAGGPNEQFF.

This clonotype was picked up a small number of times. The rearrangement uses TRBV20-1 and TRBJ2-1; TRBD2 aligns across 7 bases. The CDR3 sequence is 16 residues long. Germline-derived CDR1 and CDR2 are DFQATT and SNEGSKA (reference sequence). After removal of 0 bases from V and 1 base from J, the junction contained 6 bases not matched to a gene. The DNA for the CDR3 is TGCAGTGCTAGAGATGTAGCGGGCCCATCCTACAATGAGCAGTTCTTC. This sequence encodes CSARDVAGPSYNEQFF.

The chain has TRBV12-3 or TRBV12-4 and TRBJ2-7; possible D gene TRBD1, 5 bases. Trimming removed 4 bases from V and 6 bases from J, with 13 bases in between. The CDR3 contains 13 residues. The CDR3 is CASSYHRTSEQYF. CDR3 DNA sequence: TGTGCCAGCAGTTATCACAGGACCTCCGAGCAGTACTTC.

As DNA, the CDR3 is TGTGCCAGCAGTGCGATAGGGGTGGGCAATCAGCCCCAGCATTTT. Protein: CASSAIGVGNQPQHF. The chain combines TRBV2 with TRBJ1-5, with D possibly being TRBD1 (5 bases). The CDR3 has 15 amino acids. V dropped 4 bases and J dropped 2 bases, with 12 bases sitting between them. Germline V gene data show CDR1 as SNHLY and CDR2 as FYNNEI.

As DNA, the CDR3 is TGTGCCAGCAGCTCCTGGACGGGTTTCATCACAGATACGCAGTATTTT. As protein: CASSSWTGFITDTQYF. This chain uses TRBV7-2 with TRBJ2-3; D is uncertain. With 4 bases removed from V and 2 bases from J, the gap between germline ends came to 16 bases. The germline V gene encodes CDR1 SGHTA and CDR2 FQGNSA. The CDR3 runs 16 residues.

In its sample, this clonotype was seen a few times. The J gene is TRBJ2-7, the V gene TRBV27; D ambiguous. The germline gives CDR1 MNHEY, CDR2 SMNVEV (reference sequence). V was cut by 1 base and J by 3 bases, with 13 bases left in between. There are 15 residues in the CDR3. CDR3 loop: CASSLLGRWGYEQYF. DNA for the CDR3: TGTGCCAGCAGTTTATTGGGTAGGTGGGGCTACGAGCAGTACTTC.

The chain couples TRBV11-2 to TRBJ1-1; D uncertain. Trimming removed 5 bases from V and 6 bases from J, with 7 bases in between. Germline CDR1 SGHAT, CDR2 FQNNGV. The CDR3 sequence is 11 residues long. CDR3 bases: TGTGCCAGCAGCCCCCCTCCTGAAGCTTTCTTT. Protein product: CASSPPPEAFF.

This clonotype was counted a few times. The V gene is TRBV4-3, the J gene TRBJ2-7, with D uncertain. The germline CDR1 and CDR2 sequences are LGHNA and YSLEER. V was cut by 4 bases and J by 0 bases, with 10 bases left in between. The CDR3 consists of 14 residues. The CDR3 spells CASSRSANSYEQYF. The CDR3 bases are TGCGCCAGCAGCCGGAGCGCGAACTCCTACGAGCAGTACTTC.

This rearrangement joins TRBV30 to TRBJ2-3; the D gene is possibly TRBD1 (5 bases). V gave up 1 base and J gave up 4 bases, with 12 bases separating them. Germline loops: CDR1 GTSNPN, CDR2 SVGIG (reference sequence). The CDR3 covers 14 residues. CDR3 sequence reads: CAWSGQGPADTQYF. CDR3 DNA sequence: TGTGCCTGGAGTGGTCAGGGCCCAGCAGATACGCAGTATTTT.

This clonotype was seen a handful of times. This rearrangement joins TRBV9 to TRBJ2-3; no firm D call. The CDR3 is 14 amino acids. Germline V gene lookup returns CDR1 SGDLS and CDR2 YYNGEE. Trimming cost V 0 bases and J 2 bases, with 7 bases left between them. In nucleotides, the CDR3 is TGTGCCAGCAGCGTAGATGGCTACACAGATACGCAGTATTTT. Encoded protein: CASSVDGYTDTQYF.

The table lists this clonotype with a few counts. V and J are TRBV2 and TRBJ1-5; D not resolved. Looked up from germline, CDR1 is SNHLY and CDR2 is FYNNEI. This CDR3 is 15 amino acids long. With 1 base removed from V and 6 bases from J, the gap between germline ends came to 13 bases. The CDR3 reads CASSEGAVLTQPQHF. The DNA for the CDR3 is TGTGCCAGCAGTGAAGGGGCAGTCTTGACTCAGCCCCAGCATTTT.

The CDR3 nucleotides are TGTGCCAGCAGCAAACTTACAGGGGCGTTTTTTCCCCAGCATTTT. It yields the protein CASSKLTGAFFPQHF. The chain uses TRBV7-2 and TRBJ1-5, with TRBD1 matching over 7 bases. The V and J ends lost 5 bases and 10 bases, in that order; junction bases with no gene match: 14. The CDR3 has 15 residues. Germline V gene lookup returns CDR1 SGHTA and CDR2 FQGNSA.

This clonotype was seen more than once but under ten times. The CDR3 DNA follows: TGTGCCAGCAGCTTAGCGCCTGGGGGCGGCAATCAGCCCCAGCATTTT. Its protein is CASSLAPGGGNQPQHF. This sequence joins TRBV7-2 and TRBJ1-5, with a possible D match to TRBD1 (6 bases). The length of the CDR3 is 16 residues. Germline loops: CDR1 SGHTA, CDR2 FQGNSA. V lost 0 bases and J 2 bases, leaving 11 bases between the germline ends.

The sample holds a few counts of this clonotype. V usage is TRBV5-6 and J usage is TRBJ2-1; D remains ambiguous. The CDR3 spans 13 residues. Germline assignment: CDR1 SGHDT and CDR2 YYEEEE. With 4 bases removed from V and 7 bases from J, the gap between germline ends came to 12 bases. The CDR3 DNA is TGTGCCAGCAGCCCGTACATAGGAAATGAGCAGTTCTTC. Protein sequence: CASSPYIGNEQFF.

This clonotype was counted between two and nine times. One end of the junction varies from germline; a read error may be responsible. V is TRBV29-1 and J is TRBJ1-1; 8 nucleotides align to TRBD1. Germline assignment: CDR1 SQVTM and CDR2 ANQGSEA. The CDR3 spans 13 residues. The CDR3 region has the DNA TGCAGCGTCGAAGGCAGGGGGCGCACTGAAGCTTTCTTT. It codes for CSVEGRGRTEAFF.

This clonotype was picked up a small number of times. The CDR3 DNA is TGCGCCAGCAGCCAAGCCGTACAGGGTAACTATGGCTACACCTTC. Its translation is CASSQAVQGNYGYTF. This chain joins TRBV4-3 and TRBJ1-2; a possible D gene is TRBD1 (6 bases). Germline-derived CDR1 and CDR2 are LGHNA and YSLEER. The CDR3 contains 15 residues. V dropped 1 base and J dropped 1 base, with 10 bases sitting between them.

As regards this clonotype: The germline gene is not matched at one end of the junction; a read error may be the cause. J is TRBJ2-3 and V is TRBV29-1, with D maybe TRBD1 (6 bases). CDR1 and CDR2 from the germline V gene are SQVTM and ANQGSEA. The CDR3 runs 18 residues. CDR3 sequence reads: CSAEVSSLGQGSTDTQYF. CDR3 sequence (DNA): TGCAGCGCTGAAGTCTCAAGCTTAGGCCAGGGGAGCACAGATACGCAGTATTTT.

This clonotype was seen many times. The rearrangement links TRBV6-1 to TRBJ2-1, with D possibly TRBD2 on 7 matching bases. Germline CDR1 reads MNHNS; CDR2 reads SASEGT. The CDR3 runs 13 residues. Trimming shortened V by 1 base and J by 11 bases, and 12 bases separated the two germline ends. The CDR3: CASSEGEGTKQFF. As DNA, the CDR3 is TGTGCCAGCAGTGAAGGGGAGGGGACAAAGCAGTTCTTC.

This clonotype occurred a few times. CDR3 nucleotides: TGTGCCATCAGTGAGCTAAGGGGGGGCACTGAAGCTTTCTTT. It yields the protein CAISELRGGTEAFF. This sequence joins TRBV10-3 and TRBJ1-1; perhaps TRBD1 as D (6 bases). V lost 2 bases, J lost 4 bases, and 11 bases lay in between. CDR1 and CDR2 (germline): ENHRY, SYGVKD. The CDR3 sequence is 14 residues long.

The chain is built from TRBV19 and TRBJ2-1, with D unresolved. V lost 5 bases, J lost 6 bases, and 14 bases lay in between. This CDR3 spans 14 amino acids. Germline V gene data show CDR1 as LNHDA and CDR2 as SQIVND (reference sequence). The CDR3 DNA sequence: TGTGCCAGTAGTGCGCCCCTCCCCCTCAATGAGCAGTTCTTC. This translates into CASSAPLPLNEQFF.

This clonotype was observed a few times. The chain couples TRBV4-2 to TRBJ2-7, with TRBD2 identical over 11 bases. This CDR3 has 19 residues. Germline CDR1 is LGHNA and CDR2 is YNFKEQ. Trimming cost V 3 bases and J 4 bases; bases outside gene matches: 17. The CDR3 here is CASSQREISGGAVIYEQYF. In nucleotides, the CDR3 is TGTGCCAGCAGCCAGAGAGAGATTAGCGGGGGGGCCGTTATATACGAGCAGTACTTC.

This rearrangement joins TRBV25-1 to TRBJ2-2, with D perhaps matching TRBD1 (6 bases). V shed 4 bases and J shed 1 base, with 10 bases lying between them. This CDR3 region has 15 residues. Germline CDR1 is MGHDK and CDR2 is SYGVNS. CDR3 nucleotide sequence: TGTGCCAGCAGTGGGCCGGGACAGAACACCGGGGAGCTGTTTTTT. Translated, it gives CASSGPGQNTGELFF.

Ten or more counts support this clonotype. The chain combines TRBV20-1 with TRBJ1-6; D gene unclear. Per germline, CDR1 DFQATT and CDR2 SNEGSKA (reference sequence). The V and J ends lost 6 bases and 0 bases respectively, with 12 bases between them. The CDR3 is made up of 15 amino acids. This CDR3 is CSAPRGSSYNSPLHF. CDR3 sequence (DNA): TGCAGTGCCCCTCGGGGAAGCTCCTATAATTCACCCCTCCACTTT.

J is TRBJ1-5 and V is TRBV7-2, with TRBD1 matching over 11 bases. The V and J ends lost 4 bases and 3 bases, in that order; junction bases with no gene match: 5. The germline CDR1 and CDR2 sequences are SGHTA and FQGNSA. The CDR3 extends over 16 amino acids. The CDR3 loop reads CASSYGQGAFNQPQHF. CDR3 DNA sequence: TGTGCCAGCAGCTACGGACAGGGGGCCTTCAATCAGCCCCAGCATTTT.

This clonotype was detected only a few times. V and J are TRBV5-1 and TRBJ2-4; either TRBD1 or TRBD2 may supply D (5 bases each). This CDR3 is 18 amino acids long. Trimming stripped 3 bases from V and 0 bases from J, with 19 bases between. The germline CDR1 and CDR2 sequences are SGHRS and YFSETQ. CDR3 bases: TGCGCCAGCAGCTCGGGGACCGATCTATCACTAGCCAAAAACATTCAGTACTTC. It specifies CASSSGTDLSLAKNIQYF.

This clonotype showed up just a few times. This chain uses TRBV7-9 with TRBJ1-2; TRBD1 is a possible D gene (5 bases). Trimming shortened V by 3 bases and J by 3 bases, and 11 bases separated the two germline ends. Germline V lookup: CDR1 SEHNR, CDR2 FQNEAQ (reference sequence). The CDR3 contains 14 residues. CDR3 in DNA: TGTGCCAGCAGCTTTTATGGGACTGACTATGGCTACACCTTC. It specifies CASSFYGTDYGYTF.

At least ten counts were recorded for this clonotype. For the CDR3, the DNA is TGCAGTGCCAGACCGGGAGGGCCCGCAGATACGCAGTATTTT. Translated, it gives CSARPGGPADTQYF. The rearrangement joins TRBV20-1 to TRBJ2-3, with 8 nucleotides matching TRBD2. This CDR3 has 14 residues. Germline CDR1 and CDR2: DFQATT and SNEGSKA (reference sequence). V shed 6 bases, J shed 4 bases, and the junction held 9 bases outside the gene matches.

This clonotype turned up a few times. The V call is TRBV19, the J call TRBJ1-1; D uncertain. V lost 7 bases, J lost 6 bases, and 27 bases lay in between. Per germline, CDR1 LNHDA and CDR2 SQIVND (reference sequence). The CDR3 is made up of 17 amino acids. The CDR3 DNA is TGTGCCAGTATGGGCTTCTTATCCCTGTGGGATTCGTCTGAAGCTTTCTTT. As protein: CASMGFLSLWDSSEAFF.

The J gene is TRBJ2-1, the V gene TRBV4-1, with TRBD2 matching 8 bases. Looked up from germline, CDR1 is MGHRA and CDR2 is YSYEKL. J gave up 7 bases and V 4 bases, and 12 bases lay outside the gene matches. The CDR3 runs to 16 residues. CDR3: CASSLGGTSEVNEQFF. For the CDR3, the DNA is TGCGCCAGCAGCCTAGGAGGGACTAGTGAGGTGAATGAGCAGTTCTTC.

Only a few counts were recorded for this clonotype. This chain links TRBV12-3 or TRBV12-4 with TRBJ1-2; tentatively, D is TRBD1 (6 bases). The ends were cut back, 7 bases at V and 8 bases at J, with 11 bases in the middle. The CDR3 consists of 11 residues. CDR3 loop: CASTAGVGYTF. CDR3 DNA: TGTGCCAGCACTGCAGGGGTGGGCTACACCTTC.

The V call is TRBV7-3, the J call TRBJ1-6; 9 nucleotides match TRBD1. The J segment lost 7 bases and the V segment lost 1 base, leaving 2 bases of the junction unmatched. The CDR3 spans 15 residues. The germline CDR1 and CDR2 sequences are SGHTA and FQGTGA. CDR3 residues: CASSLSGTGNSPLHF. CDR3 nucleotides: TGTGCCAGCAGCTTAAGTGGGACAGGGAATTCACCCCTCCACTTT.